A single sample gave rise to the 29 T cell receptor beta chains below, sequenced in a study of glioma-infiltrating T cells. Amplification of TCR alpha and beta CDR3 regions from RNA used iRepertoire nested multiplex PCR. MiXCR, run by TCRdb on the multiplex PCR reads, gives a single entry per CDR3 protein. The data contain roughly 120,000 distinct CDR3 sequences, 20% to 30% of them singletons. The sequenced material came from glioma tissue, nonneoplastic brain tissue, or PBMCs (not recorded which). The receptor source for this set is a human donor with low-grade glioma or glioblastoma, undergoing nonglioma brain surgery, or in good health (not recorded which).

This clonotype appeared many times. This sequence joins TRBV19 and TRBJ1-1, with a possible D match to TRBD1 (5 bases). Germline CDR1 LNHDA, CDR2 SQIVND (reference sequence). V shed 5 bases and J shed 4 bases, with 11 bases lying between them. The CDR3 has 13 amino acids. CDR3 loop: CASSSRTSTEAFF. DNA of the CDR3: TGTGCCAGTAGTTCCCGGACATCCACTGAAGCTTTCTTT.

There are many counts of this clonotype. The rearrangement links TRBV28 to TRBJ2-5; tentatively, D is TRBD2 (5 bases). Deletions cut 7 bases from V and 1 base from J, with 19 bases between. The CDR3 consists of 16 residues. The germline V gene encodes CDR1 MDHEN and CDR2 SYDVKM. CDR3 amino acids: CASTPPGSWTQETQYF. The CDR3 region has the DNA TGTGCCAGCACCCCCCCGGGGTCCTGGACCCAAGAGACCCAGTACTTC.

This clonotype was counted at least ten times. The V call is TRBV4-2, the J call TRBJ2-1; TRBD2 aligns across 8 bases. The germline gives CDR1 LGHNA, CDR2 YNFKEQ. The CDR3 sequence is 17 residues long. V was clipped by 1 base and J by 8 bases; unmatched bases: 13. The CDR3 protein is CASSQVVSGLGRDEQFF. CDR3 sequence (DNA): TGTGCCAGCAGCCAAGTCGTGTCGGGACTAGGTCGAGATGAGCAGTTCTTC.

The gene calls are TRBV9 and TRBJ2-5; D gene unclear. This CDR3 spans 14 amino acids. Trimming left V 3 bases short and J 0 bases short, with 9 bases between. From germline, CDR1 is SGDLS and CDR2 YYNGEE. As DNA, the CDR3 is TGTGCCAGCAGCGCCCGGGCAGACCAAGAGACCCAGTACTTC. Residues: CASSARADQETQYF.

The chain combines TRBV30 with TRBJ2-3; D remains unclear. V was shortened by 2 bases and J by 5 bases, with 17 bases between the two germline ends. The V gene's germline CDR1 is GTSNPN and CDR2 SVGIG (reference sequence). The CDR3 spans 15 residues. The CDR3 nucleotides read TGTGCCTGGAGTCGAAAAGGTCCGACGGGAGATACGCAGTATTTT. The encoded protein is CAWSRKGPTGDTQYF.

This clonotype was seen repeatedly, ten times or more. The V and J genes are TRBV29-1 and TRBJ2-1; 14 nucleotides agree with TRBD2. The length of the CDR3 is 13 residues. CDR1 is SQVTM, CDR2 ANQGSEA, per germline. V shed 3 bases and J 12 bases; nucleotides not matched to a gene: 4. CDR3 bases: TGCAGCGTTGACGGGACTAGCGGGAGAGGGCAGTTCTTC. It specifies CSVDGTSGRGQFF.

This rearrangement joins TRBV4-1 to TRBJ2-1, with 8 nucleotides matching TRBD2. The V gene's germline CDR1 is MGHRA and CDR2 YSYEKL. V gave up 9 bases and J gave up 1 base; unmatched junction bases: 11. This CDR3 region has 16 residues. CDR3: CASSPNSGGSYNEQFF. DNA of the CDR3: TGCGCCAGTTCCCCAAACAGCGGGGGTTCCTACAATGAGCAGTTCTTC.

A few counts support this clonotype. The chain has TRBV29-1 and TRBJ2-7, with 7 bases identical to TRBD1. The CDR3 has 16 residues. The germline V gene has CDR1 SQVTM and CDR2 ANQGSEA. V shed 2 bases, J shed 5 bases, and the junction held 15 bases outside the gene matches. The CDR3 DNA is TGCAGCGTTGAAATGGGCAGGGGGTGGGGACGGGACGAGCAGTACTTC. Amino acid sequence: CSVEMGRGWGRDEQYF.

This clonotype has at least ten counts. This rearrangement joins TRBV27 to TRBJ1-6, with D perhaps matching TRBD1 (5 bases). This CDR3 is 14 amino acids long. Trimming shortened V by 3 bases and J by 9 bases, and 12 bases separated the two germline ends. Germline V lookup: CDR1 MNHEY, CDR2 SMNVEV (reference sequence). The CDR3 here is CASSFSRAGSPLHF. The CDR3 bases are TGTGCCAGCAGTTTCAGCAGGGCTGGTTCACCCCTCCACTTT.

In this sample, this clonotype turned up many times. The chain joins TRBV11-2 to TRBJ1-1; D is possibly TRBD1 (5 bases). Germline V CDR1 and CDR2: SGHAT, FQNNGV. The CDR3 runs 14 residues. Trimming took 3 bases from V and 1 from J, leaving 9 bases between them. CDR3 sequence: CASSFFTGNTEAFF. CDR3 bases: TGTGCCAGCAGCTTCTTTACAGGGAACACTGAAGCTTTCTTT.

This chain joins TRBV12-3 or TRBV12-4 and TRBJ2-2; D gene ambiguous. V was shortened by 5 bases and J by 4 bases, with 11 bases between the two germline ends. This CDR3 has 14 residues. Here the CDR3 DNA reads TGTGCCAGCAGTCCTACAAGGTCCACCGGGGAGCTGTTTTTT. Amino acid sequence: CASSPTRSTGELFF.

This clonotype has ten or more counts. V and J are TRBV27 and TRBJ1-5; tentative D call: TRBD1 (6 bases). Deletions cut 6 bases from V and 3 bases from J, with 12 bases between. Germline V gene data show CDR1 as MNHEY and CDR2 as SMNVEV (reference sequence). The CDR3 totals 14 residues. The CDR3 reads CASRVTGPNQPQHF. CDR3 in DNA: TGTGCCAGCAGAGTGACAGGCCCCAATCAGCCCCAGCATTTT.

This clonotype was detected ten times or more. The V gene is TRBV19, the J gene TRBJ2-3; D is unclear. With 5 bases removed from V and 2 bases from J, the gap between germline ends came to 14 bases. Germline values: CDR1 LNHDA, CDR2 SQIVND (reference sequence). The CDR3 totals 15 residues. The CDR3 nucleotides read TGTGCCAGTAGTCTAGGTCCCTCTACCACAGATACGCAGTATTTT. Its protein is CASSLGPSTTDTQYF.

This clonotype was counted many times. This chain joins TRBV6-5 and TRBJ2-1; D not resolved. Trimming removed 2 bases from V and 0 bases from J, with 8 bases in between. Germline CDR1 and CDR2: MNHEY and SVGAGI. The CDR3 is 15 amino acids. The CDR3: CASSYTTLSYNEQFF. The CDR3 DNA reads as TGTGCCAGCAGTTACACTACCCTCTCCTACAATGAGCAGTTCTTC.

This clonotype has a count of ten or more. The rearrangement uses TRBV10-2 and TRBJ1-5; no reliable D call. This CDR3 has 13 residues. V shed 0 bases and J shed 9 bases, with 9 bases lying between them. Germline V gene lookup returns CDR1 WSHSY and CDR2 SAAADI. The CDR3 DNA sequence: TGCGCCAGCAGTGAGTCGAAGGGATTGCCCCAGCATTTT. It codes for CASSESKGLPQHF.

This clonotype was counted many times. This CDR3 reads CSARDGQGRTEAFF. The DNA for the CDR3 is TGCAGTGCTAGAGACGGACAGGGGCGGACTGAAGCTTTCTTT. The rearrangement links TRBV20-1 to TRBJ1-1; 9 bases are a match to TRBD1. The CDR3 is made up of 14 amino acids. Losses at the gene ends were 0 bases for V and 5 bases for J; bases not matched to a gene: 4. Germline lookup yields CDR1 DFQATT and CDR2 SNEGSKA (reference sequence).

This sequence joins TRBV9 and TRBJ1-5, with unresolved D. Deletions cut 0 bases from V and 6 bases from J, with 7 bases between. Per the germline V gene, CDR1 is SGDLS and CDR2 is YYNGEE. The CDR3 runs 13 residues. This CDR3 is CASSVGESQPQHF. CDR3 nucleotides: TGTGCCAGCAGCGTAGGGGAAAGTCAGCCCCAGCATTTT. The variable domain in full, completed from reference TRBV9 and TRBJ1-5, reads DSGVTQTPKHLITATGQRVTLRCSPRSGDLSVYWYQQSLDQGLQFLIQYYNGEERAKGNILERFSAQQFPDLHSELNLSSLELGDSALYFCASSVGESQPQHFGDGTRLSIL.

In its sample, this clonotype was seen many times. The CDR3 DNA sequence: TGTGCCAGCAGCCCTCGGAACACCGGGGAGCTGTTTTTT. It encodes CASSPRNTGELFF. The V call is TRBV7-9, the J call TRBJ2-2; D gene unclear. V lost 5 bases to trimming and J lost 1 base, with 5 bases between them. This CDR3 has 13 amino acids. Looked up from germline, CDR1 is SEHNR and CDR2 is FQNEAQ (reference sequence).

This clonotype was counted at least ten times. V gene TRBV7-8 combines with J gene TRBJ1-1; no clear D gene. Germline V lookup: CDR1 SGHVS, CDR2 FQNEAQ. V was clipped by 4 bases and J by 1 base, with 7 bases between them. The CDR3 has 13 residues. The CDR3 DNA follows: TGTGCCAGCAGCTCCTATCAGAACACTGAAGCTTTCTTT. Translation: CASSSYQNTEAFF.

The genes are TRBV6-1 and TRBJ2-4, with 8 bases lining up with TRBD2. J gave up 0 bases and V 5 bases, and 12 bases lay outside the gene matches. CDR3 length: 18 amino acids. Germline V gene sequence: CDR1 MNHNS, CDR2 SASEGT. Here the CDR3 reads CASSFQSGGALAKNIQYF. The CDR3 DNA sequence: TGTGCCAGCAGTTTCCAGTCCGGGGGGGCCCTAGCCAAAAACATTCAGTACTTC.

This clonotype was counted ten times or more. V is TRBV25-1 and J is TRBJ1-1; maybe TRBD1 (6 bases). The CDR3 extends over 12 amino acids. Trimming took off 8 bases at V and 10 bases at J, with 17 bases between the two ends. Germline CDR1 MGHDK, CDR2 SYGVNS. CDR3 in amino acids: CASGAGALGAFF. The CDR3 DNA follows: TGTGCCAGCGGCGCAGGGGCCCTGGGAGCTTTCTTT.

This clonotype was picked up many times. CDR3 amino acids: CASSTGTANTEAFF. CDR3 nucleotides: TGTGCCAGCAGTACCGGGACTGCGAACACTGAAGCTTTCTTT. The chain has TRBV6-1 and TRBJ1-1; D might be TRBD1 (5 bases). The germline gives CDR1 MNHNS, CDR2 SASEGT. The CDR3 is 14 residues long. The V end lost 5 bases, the J end lost 1 base, and 11 bases lay between the germline ends.

In the case of this clonotype: This may arise from a read error, as a much more abundant clone is one base away. J is TRBJ1-1 and V is TRBV5-1; 7 nucleotides line up with TRBD1. CDR3 length equals 16 residues. The germline V gene encodes CDR1 SGHRS and CDR2 YFSETQ. The CDR3 loop reads CASSLAGTALNTEASF. The CDR3 DNA sequence: TGCGCCAGCAGCTTGGCAGGGACAGCCTTGAACACTGAAGCTTCCTTT.

This clonotype was counted many times. The chain links TRBV7-2 to TRBJ2-7, with D unresolved. Germline V lookup: CDR1 SGHTA, CDR2 FQGNSA. Trimming took 5 bases from V and 4 from J, leaving 12 bases between them. CDR3 length equals 13 residues. The CDR3 coding sequence is TGTGCCAGCAGCCCGCCGTCCGAGTACGAGCAGTACTTC. Translation gives CASSPPSEYEQYF. Variable domain in full (rest from reference TRBV7-2 and TRBJ2-7): GAGVSQSPSNKVTEKGKDVELRCDPISGHTALYWYRQSLGQGLEFLIYFQGNSAPDKSGLPSDRFSAERTGGSVSTLTIQRTQQEDSAVYLCASSPPSEYEQYFGPGTRLTVT.

This clonotype was seen ten or more times. This rearrangement joins TRBV9 to TRBJ1-1; the D is unclear. Germline CDR1 SGDLS, CDR2 YYNGEE. This CDR3 has 13 residues. V was clipped by 4 bases and J by 1 base, with 8 bases between them. The CDR3 sequence is CASSIVANTEAFF. In DNA, the CDR3 is TGTGCCAGCAGCATAGTGGCGAACACTGAAGCTTTCTTT.

The chain employs TRBV7-9 and TRBJ2-7; the match to TRBD1 covers 10 bases. CDR1 and CDR2 from the germline V gene are SEHNR and FQNEAQ (reference sequence). Losses at the gene ends were 5 bases for V and 1 base for J; bases not matched to a gene: 11. The CDR3 consists of 17 residues. The CDR3 reads CASSPPGQGPKSYEQYF. CDR3 nucleotide sequence: TGTGCCAGCAGCCCACCGGGACAGGGGCCCAAATCCTACGAGCAGTACTTC.

This clonotype was detected ten times or more. The chain combines TRBV14 with TRBJ1-4, with D uncertain. Trimming took off 4 bases at V and 7 bases at J, with 10 bases between the two ends. The CDR3 has 13 residues. Germline loops: CDR1 SGHDN, CDR2 FVKESK. DNA for the CDR3: TGTGCCAGCAGCCCCCGCTTACCTGAAAAACTGTTTTTT. Its translation is CASSPRLPEKLFF.

This clonotype was recorded at least ten times. This sequence joins TRBV4-3 and TRBJ1-2, with TRBD1 matching 9 bases. Germline CDR1 and CDR2: LGHNA and YSLEER. The junction had 4 bases not matched to a gene; V was cut back by 1 base and J by 4 bases. This CDR3 is built from 15 residues. The CDR3 reads CASSQGVTGGYGYTF. CDR3 nucleotides: TGCGCCAGCAGCCAAGGGGTGACAGGGGGCTATGGCTACACCTTC.

This clonotype was recorded once. The chain has TRBV28 and TRBJ2-1, with TRBD2 matching 10 bases. Germline V gene data show CDR1 as MDHEN and CDR2 as SYDVKM. The CDR3 has 20 residues. J lost 9 bases, V lost 1 base, and 21 bases had no gene match. As DNA, the CDR3 is TGTGCCAGCAGTTTATCCTTCTGGGAGCGGGAGGGTTATTCCTCTAGTGAGCAGTTCTTC. The encoded protein is CASSLSFWEREGYSSSEQFF. The full variable domain, completed using reference TRBV28 and TRBJ2-1, is DVKVTQSSRYLVKRTGEKVFLECVQDMDHENMFWYRQDPGLGLRLIYFSYDVKMKEKGDIPEGYSVSREKKERFSLILESASTNQTSMYLCASSLSFWEREGYSSSEQFFGPGTRLTVL.